This T cell receptor (beta chain) originates from a study of response to subunit inactivated influenza vaccine. TCRdb used MiXCR to reprocess the RT-PCR reads, holding one entry per CDR3 protein. The sample holds 250,000 to 350,000 distinct CDR3 sequences; approximately 20% are singletons and the top ten take 10%. Whole-study results and caveats: Researchers suggested that each seasonal influenza vaccination recruits few new T cells.

The CDR3 consists of 19 residues. The V gene's germline CDR1 is LGHNA and CDR2 YNFKEQ. Trimming took 4 bases from V and 3 from J; bases not matched to a gene: 15. This clonotype was detected only once. As yet, its antigen is unknown. The J gene is TRBJ2-3, the V gene TRBV4-2, with 11 bases aligning to TRBD1. This TCR derives from a man in his fifties or sixties who received an inactivated influenza vaccine. This sample comprised PBMCs from blood, obtained 21 months after vaccination. The CDR3 sequence: CASSPSVPWDRGVTDTQYF. DNA of the CDR3: TGTGCCAGCAGCCCCAGTGTCCCATGGGACAGGGGGGTAACAGATACGCAGTATTTT.